These T cell receptor beta chains were read from a single sample in a study of T cells in Graves' hyperthyroidism and ophthalmopathy. TCRdb re-called the multiplex PCR reads through MiXCR, storing one row per CDR3 protein. The sample has 300,000 to 400,000 distinct CDR3 sequences, about 14% seen once. The sample taken for sequencing was blood. Every receptor here comes from a woman between 55 and 75 years old with Graves' hyperthyroidism. The CDR3 runs from the conserved cysteine through the conserved F or W.

CDR3 protein,V gene,J gene
CASSWSVGNTEAFF,TRBV12-3/TRBV12-4,TRBJ1-1
CASSLLAENTDTQYF,TRBV11-2,TRBJ2-3
CATSDPRAGGNEKLFF,TRBV24-1,TRBJ1-4
CSVRRRGLETQYF,TRBV29-1,TRBJ2-5
CASSLAGIVTDTQYF,TRBV7-2,TRBJ2-3
CASSDQAGLINGYTF,TRBV7-9,TRBJ1-2
CASLNPNTGGLFF,TRBV6-1,TRBJ2-2
CASSQGGLAGVKTQYF,TRBV14,TRBJ2-5
CASRSGADGGELFF,TRBV7-8,TRBJ2-2
CSAGTSGRPHDNEQFF,TRBV20-1,TRBJ2-1
CASSALLTLAGELNEQFF,TRBV10-1,TRBJ2-1
CASSLETGHRDGYTF,TRBV7-9,TRBJ1-2
CATTPGQVATNEKLFF,TRBV15,TRBJ1-4
CASSEVGELFF,TRBV11-2,TRBJ2-2
CASSSLTSGRAENEQFF,TRBV27,TRBJ2-1
CASLRARGRNIQYF,TRBV6-1,TRBJ2-4
CASSPLTRRLGYEQYF,TRBV11-2,TRBJ2-7
CASSRGQGSYNEQFF,TRBV3-1,TRBJ2-1
CASREQGHYGYTF,TRBV5-1,TRBJ1-2
CASSPEQARDTIYF,TRBV18,TRBJ1-3
CASSPFNGVEAFF,TRBV18,TRBJ1-1
CASSSGHPYEQYF,TRBV6-1,TRBJ2-7
CASSQTGGSYNEQFF,TRBV7-9,TRBJ2-1
CASKGLAGGEQYF,TRBV2,TRBJ2-7
CSARVGQGGSPLHF,TRBV20-1,TRBJ1-6
CATSGWTGRVYGYTF,TRBV24-1,TRBJ1-2
CASSSGLAGRETQYF,TRBV11-2,TRBJ2-5
CASSQRVDSPLHF,TRBV3-1,TRBJ1-6
CASSSIRADNQPQHF,TRBV28,TRBJ1-5
CSVIVGAGLTDTQYF,TRBV29-1,TRBJ2-3
CASSPTSGRANEQFF,TRBV28,TRBJ2-1
CSAVSGSGYYEQYF,TRBV20-1,TRBJ2-7
CASRVQGHYGYTF,TRBV12-3/TRBV12-4,TRBJ1-2
CASSARGGGSYGYTF,TRBV28,TRBJ1-2
CATTSGTYEQYF,TRBV7-9,TRBJ2-7
CASSDFDNGYNEQFF,TRBV3-1,TRBJ2-1
CASSLDPGGSYNSPLHF,TRBV11-2,TRBJ1-6
CASRTGAGYNEQFF,TRBV5-1,TRBJ2-1
CASSHSITAGGPPDTQYF,TRBV6-1,TRBJ2-3
CAWGNMVEQFF,TRBV30,TRBJ2-1
CASSTGTANYGYTF,TRBV5-8,TRBJ1-2
CASGLNTLETQYF,TRBV12-5,TRBJ2-5
CASSFKVETEQSF,TRBV5-6,TRBJ2-1
CASSGWARAETQYF,TRBV2,TRBJ2-5
CASSSPSDPGANVLTF,TRBV7-8,TRBJ2-6
CASSPGPPADEQYF,TRBV5-1,TRBJ2-7
CASSVAGGSANYGYTF,TRBV9,TRBJ1-2
CSASSGGGANEQFF,TRBV20-1,TRBJ2-1
CASSPGSGPYEQYF,TRBV6-1,TRBJ2-7
CASSQDQSGQKLGYTF,TRBV14,TRBJ1-2
CASSPWGRDTEAFF,TRBV7-3,TRBJ1-1
CASSSDNEQYF,TRBV28,TRBJ2-7
CASSQGGRGYEQYF,TRBV7-2,TRBJ2-7
CASSFGRTGGEQFF,TRBV27,TRBJ2-1
CSGWDSGYGYTF,TRBV29-1,TRBJ1-2
CASSASGTSGYEQYF,TRBV9,TRBJ2-7
CSTRTDTQYF,TRBV20-1,TRBJ2-3